This passage covers 22 T cell receptor beta chains from one sample sequenced in a study of monozygotic twins with cystic fibrosis. Repertoires were generated with immunoSEQ multiplex PCR, while TCRdb's copy carries only in-frame clones and drops some. The table shows tens of thousands of clones, with 84% occurring only once. Sequenced material: blood. These receptors originate from a girl aged 2 to 9 with cystic fibrosis.

In DNA form, the CDR3 reads TGTGCCAGCAGTGTAGCGGGGGGGGTAGATACGCAGTATTTT. This gives the protein CASSVAGGVDTQYF. The chain links TRBV25-1 to TRBJ2-3; 11 bases fit TRBD2. The CDR3 is 14 amino acids. V trimming: 4 bases; J trimming: 5 bases; junction bases outside the gene matches: 2. Germline V gene lookup returns CDR1 MGHDK and CDR2 SYGVNS.

As to this clone: Other DNA sequences in the same sample also yield this CDR3. V gene TRBV30 combines with J gene TRBJ1-5, with TRBD1 as a possible D gene (5 bases). This CDR3 is 13 amino acids long. Looked up from germline, CDR1 is GTSNPN and CDR2 is SVGIG (reference sequence). V lost 3 bases and J 0 bases, leaving 6 bases between the germline ends. This chain's CDR3 is CAWSRDSNQPQHF. In nucleotides, the CDR3 is TGTGCCTGGAGCAGGGATAGCAATCAGCCCCAGCATTTT.

This clone was observed a single time. The chain has TRBV14 and TRBJ1-1; no definite D call. Deletions cut 0 bases from V and 1 base from J, with 6 bases between. CDR3 size: 14 residues. Germline V gene data show CDR1 as SGHDN and CDR2 as FVKESK. This CDR3 is CASSQEGWNTEAFF. CDR3 in DNA: TGTGCCAGCAGCCAAGAGGGTTGGAACACTGAAGCTTTCTTT.

The V call is TRBV6-1, the J call TRBJ2-7; 9 bases fit TRBD1. Trimming removed 5 bases from V and 3 bases from J; junction bases left unmatched: 8. Germline V gene lookup returns CDR1 MNHNS and CDR2 SASEGT. The CDR3 spans 15 residues. This CDR3 is CASSRTGTGYYEQYF. The CDR3 region has the DNA TGTGCCAGCAGTCGTACCGGGACAGGGTACTACGAGCAGTACTTC.

The chain uses TRBV6-6 and TRBJ1-2; 8 positions match TRBD1. CDR3 length equals 14 residues. Germline V gives CDR1 MNHNY, CDR2 SVGAGI (reference sequence). With V trimmed by 6 bases and J by 4 bases, 7 bases remained unmatched. Here the CDR3 reads CASSPGQGPYGYTF. The CDR3 DNA follows: TGTGCCAGCAGCCCCGGACAGGGACCCTATGGCTACACCTTC.

V is TRBV19 and J is TRBJ1-5, with 9 bases that match TRBD1. J gave up 6 bases and V 5 bases, and 14 bases lay outside the gene matches. The CDR3 is 17 residues long. The germline V gene encodes CDR1 LNHDA and CDR2 SQIVND (reference sequence). The CDR3 region is CASSPTPWTGVFQPQHF. CDR3 DNA sequence: TGTGCCAGTAGTCCAACGCCGTGGACAGGGGTTTTTCAGCCCCAGCATTTT.

The rearrangement joins TRBV5-6 to TRBJ2-3; perhaps TRBD1 as D (5 bases). CDR3 length: 16 amino acids. Looked up from germline, CDR1 is SGHDT and CDR2 is YYEEEE. The V end lost 0 bases, the J end lost 1 base, and 12 bases lay between the germline ends. The CDR3 region is CASSLEGLGRTDTQYF. The CDR3 DNA reads as TGTGCCAGCAGCTTGGAAGGGTTGGGGCGCACAGATACGCAGTATTTT.

This chain uses TRBV30 with TRBJ2-3; tentatively, D is TRBD1 or TRBD2 (5 bases each). Germline V gives CDR1 GTSNPN, CDR2 SVGIG (reference sequence). V lost 2 bases to trimming and J lost 6 bases, with 12 bases between them. The CDR3 is made up of 13 amino acids. CDR3 nucleotide sequence: TGTGCCTGGAGTTCCGGGGCCGGCGATACGCAGTATTTT. It specifies CAWSSGAGDTQYF.

This sequence joins TRBV29-1 and TRBJ1-2; tentatively, D is TRBD1 (6 bases). Germline V CDR1 and CDR2: SQVTM, ANQGSEA. V dropped 4 bases and J dropped 3 bases, with 9 bases sitting between them. This CDR3 comprises 12 residues. The CDR3 reads CSVGAGDYGYTF. The CDR3 coding sequence is TGCAGCGTTGGAGCAGGGGACTATGGCTACACCTTC.

The chain carries TRBV4-3 and TRBJ2-7, with 7 positions matching TRBD1. CDR1 is LGHNA, CDR2 YSLEER, per germline. The trim removed 1 base at V and 1 base at J, leaving 4 bases unmatched. This CDR3 spans 15 amino acids. The DNA of the CDR3 is TGCGCCAGCAGCCAAGGACTCAGGGGGTCCTACGAGCAGTACTTC. As protein: CASSQGLRGSYEQYF.

Only a few counts were recorded for this clone. V gene TRBV7-3 combines with J gene TRBJ2-2; D call uncertain. CDR1 SGHTA and CDR2 FQGTGA come from the germline V gene. Deletions cut 0 bases from V and 7 bases from J, with 9 bases between. The CDR3 is 14 amino acids. The CDR3 region has the DNA TGTGCCAGCAGCTTAACTCCGGCCATCGGGGAGCTGTTTTTT. Encoded protein: CASSLTPAIGELFF.

Only one count was recorded for this clone. The J gene is TRBJ1-5, the V gene TRBV5-6; D gene ambiguous. V was trimmed by 3 bases and J by 11 bases, leaving 21 bases between them. This CDR3 has 15 amino acids. The V gene's germline CDR1 is SGHDT and CDR2 YYEEEE. CDR3 bases: TGTGCCAGCAGCTCGGGCCCCAGTTTGTTCAAGTCCCAGCATTTT. Translation: CASSSGPSLFKSQHF.

This clone showed up just once. The chain carries TRBV6-5 and TRBJ2-5; D is unclear. This CDR3 region has 12 residues. Per germline, CDR1 MNHEY and CDR2 SVGAGI. The ends were cut back, 5 bases at V and 0 bases at J, with 4 bases in the middle. The CDR3 sequence: CASSKNQETQYF. CDR3 nucleotide sequence: TGTGCCAGCAGTAAGAACCAAGAGACCCAGTACTTC.

The V call is TRBV7-2, the J call TRBJ2-2; 10 bases line up with TRBD2. The CDR3 is 19 residues long. CDR1 and CDR2 from the germline V gene are SGHTA and FQGNSA. The ends lost 1 base at V and 2 bases at J; junction bases unmatched: 10. CDR3 nucleotides: TGTGCCAGCAGCTTAGATCTAGCGGGGGTAGATTTAAACACCGGGGAGCTGTTTTTT. Translating it yields CASSLDLAGVDLNTGELFF.

This clone was seen more than once but under ten times. J is TRBJ1-1 and V is TRBV5-1; possible D gene TRBD1, 6 bases. Looked up from germline, CDR1 is SGHRS and CDR2 is YFSETQ. Trimming removed 1 base at V and 5 bases at J, with 12 bases between. This CDR3 spans 14 amino acids. The DNA for the CDR3 is TGCGCCAGCAGCTTGAGGGGGGCTCGAACTGAAGCTTTCTTT. Its translation is CASSLRGARTEAFF.

This chain joins TRBV2 and TRBJ1-2; D unclear. V lost 8 bases and J 3 bases, leaving 16 bases between the germline ends. CDR3 length equals 14 residues. Germline-derived CDR1 and CDR2 are SNHLY and FYNNEI. The CDR3 nucleotides read TGTGCCAGCGTTTTGGGCGGGATCGACTATGGCTACACCTTC. Its translation is CASVLGGIDYGYTF.

This clone was seen more than once but under ten times. V and J are TRBV14 and TRBJ2-1, with TRBD2 identical over 7 bases. The CDR3 covers 14 residues. Germline loops: CDR1 SGHDN, CDR2 FVKESK. Trimming took 4 bases from V and 9 from J; bases not matched to a gene: 9. CDR3 residues: CASSPAWGGREQFF. The CDR3 bases are TGTGCCAGCAGCCCGGCTTGGGGAGGGCGTGAGCAGTTCTTC. Supplemented by reference TRBV14 and TRBJ2-1, the full variable domain reads EAGVTQFPSHSVIEKGQTVTLRCDPISGHDNLYWYRRVMGKEIKFLLHFVKESKQDESGMPNNRFLAERTGGTYSTLKVQPAELEDSGVYFCASSPAWGGREQFFGPGTRLTVL.

The chain recombines TRBV4-1 with TRBJ2-1, with D tentatively TRBD1 or TRBD2 (5 bases each). This CDR3 is built from 22 residues. The ends were cut back, 0 bases at V and 0 bases at J, with 27 bases in the middle. The germline gives CDR1 MGHRA, CDR2 YSYEKL. The chain's CDR3 is CASSQDRRDPKHRNNSYNEQFF. The CDR3, as DNA: TGCGCCAGCAGCCAAGATCGCCGGGACCCTAAGCACAGAAACAACTCCTACAATGAGCAGTTCTTC.

V and J are TRBV7-8 and TRBJ2-1, with 13 bases that match TRBD2. CDR1 is SGHVS, CDR2 FQNEAQ, per germline. The CDR3 loop spans 16 amino acids. Germline trimming cut 0 bases from V and 8 bases from J; bases unmatched to any gene: 4. The CDR3 is CASSLAGTSGEYEQFF. The CDR3 nucleotides read TGTGCCAGCAGCTTAGCCGGGACTAGCGGGGAGTATGAGCAGTTCTTC.

The V call is TRBV7-3, the J call TRBJ1-5, with D possibly being TRBD1 (5 bases). Germline V gives CDR1 SGHTA, CDR2 FQGTGA. The CDR3 spans 17 residues. The ends were cut back, 5 bases at V and 5 bases at J, with 22 bases in the middle. CDR3 nucleotide sequence: TGTGCCAGCAGCCCTTATAGGGGAGGGACGAGACATCAGCCCCAGCATTTT. It yields the protein CASSPYRGGTRHQPQHF.

This chain links TRBV11-3 with TRBJ1-5, with 8 bases identical to TRBD1. This CDR3 contains 15 residues. The ends lost 1 base at V and 5 bases at J; junction bases unmatched: 4. Germline CDR1 is SGHNT and CDR2 is YENEEA. The CDR3 region is CASSLGDRGDQPQHF. Written as DNA, the CDR3 is TGTGCCAGCAGCTTAGGTGACAGGGGTGATCAGCCCCAGCATTTT.

This clone was detected only once. The chain is built from TRBV18 and TRBJ1-2, with 10 bases fitting TRBD1. The CDR3 contains 13 residues. Germline CDR1 reads KGHSH; CDR2 reads LQKENI. Trimming took 3 bases from V and 8 from J; bases not matched to a gene: 3. CDR3: CASSPVTGGGYTF. CDR3 sequence (DNA): TGTGCCAGCTCACCTGTGACAGGGGGCGGCTACACCTTC.